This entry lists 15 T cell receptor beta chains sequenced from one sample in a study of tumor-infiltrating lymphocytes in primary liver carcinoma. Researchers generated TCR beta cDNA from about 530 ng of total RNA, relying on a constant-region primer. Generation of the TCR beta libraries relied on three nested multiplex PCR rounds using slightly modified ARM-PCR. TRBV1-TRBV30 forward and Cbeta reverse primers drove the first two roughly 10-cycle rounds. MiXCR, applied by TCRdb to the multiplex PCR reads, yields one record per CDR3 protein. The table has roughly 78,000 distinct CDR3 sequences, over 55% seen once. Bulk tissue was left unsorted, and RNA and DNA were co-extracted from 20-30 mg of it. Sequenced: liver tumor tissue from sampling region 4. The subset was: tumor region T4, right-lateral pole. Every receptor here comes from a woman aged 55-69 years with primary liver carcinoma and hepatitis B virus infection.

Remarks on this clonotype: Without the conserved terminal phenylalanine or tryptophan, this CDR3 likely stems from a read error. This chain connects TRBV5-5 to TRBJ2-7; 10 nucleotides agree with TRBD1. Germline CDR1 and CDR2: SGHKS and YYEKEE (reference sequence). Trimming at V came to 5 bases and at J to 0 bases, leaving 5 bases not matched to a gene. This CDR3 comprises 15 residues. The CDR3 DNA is TGTGCCAGCAGTCCGGGACAGGGGCGCTCCTACGAGCAGTACTAC. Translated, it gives CASSPGQGRSYEQYY.

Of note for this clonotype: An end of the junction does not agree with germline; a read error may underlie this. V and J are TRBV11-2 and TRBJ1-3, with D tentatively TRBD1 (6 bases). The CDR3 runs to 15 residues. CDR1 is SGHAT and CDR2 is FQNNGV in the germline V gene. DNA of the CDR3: TGTGCCAGCAGTTACTACAGGGAAGCTGGGAACACCATATATTTT. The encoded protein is CASSYYREAGNTIYF.

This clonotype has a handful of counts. CDR3 sequence (DNA): TGTGCCAGCTCTTTACAGGGGACCGGGACGGCTTTCTTT. As protein: CASSLQGTGTAFF. The rearrangement joins TRBV18 to TRBJ1-1; 7 bases agree with TRBD1. CDR3 size: 13 residues. Germline CDR1 and CDR2: KGHSH and LQKENI. The junction had 12 bases not matched to a gene; V was cut back by 6 bases and J by 11 bases.

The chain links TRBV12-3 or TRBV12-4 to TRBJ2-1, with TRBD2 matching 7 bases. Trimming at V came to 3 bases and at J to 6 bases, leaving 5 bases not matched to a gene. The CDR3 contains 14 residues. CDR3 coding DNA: TGTGCCAGCAGTTTGAGCGGGGCCACCAATGAGCAGTTCTTC. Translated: CASSLSGATNEQFF.

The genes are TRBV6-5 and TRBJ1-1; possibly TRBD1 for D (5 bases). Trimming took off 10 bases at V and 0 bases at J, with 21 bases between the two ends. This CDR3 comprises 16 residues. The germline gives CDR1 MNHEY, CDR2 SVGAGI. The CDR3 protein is CAKSPGGRGMNTEAFF. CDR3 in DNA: TGTGCCAAGAGCCCCGGCGGGAGGGGCATGAACACTGAAGCTTTCTTT.

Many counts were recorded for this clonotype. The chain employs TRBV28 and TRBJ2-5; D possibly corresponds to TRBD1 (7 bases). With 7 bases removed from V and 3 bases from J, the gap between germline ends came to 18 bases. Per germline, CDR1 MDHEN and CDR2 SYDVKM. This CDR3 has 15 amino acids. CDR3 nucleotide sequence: TGTGCCAGCACCCCGGGAGACAGGGTGGAAGAGACCCAGTACTTC. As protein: CASTPGDRVEETQYF.

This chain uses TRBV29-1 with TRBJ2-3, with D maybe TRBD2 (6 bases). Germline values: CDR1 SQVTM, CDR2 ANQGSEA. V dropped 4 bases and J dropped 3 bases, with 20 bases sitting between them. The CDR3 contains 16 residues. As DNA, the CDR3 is TGCAGCGTTGCCGTGACTATCGGGAGAAGAACAGATACGCAGTATTTT. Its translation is CSVAVTIGRRTDTQYF.

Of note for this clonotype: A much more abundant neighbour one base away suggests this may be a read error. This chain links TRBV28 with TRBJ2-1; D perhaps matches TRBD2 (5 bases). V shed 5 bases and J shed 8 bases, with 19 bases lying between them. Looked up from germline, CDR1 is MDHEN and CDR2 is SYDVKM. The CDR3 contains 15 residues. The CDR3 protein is CASSTVGVKIYEQFF. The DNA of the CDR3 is TGTGCCAGCAGTACAGTGGGAGTGAAGATCTATGAGCAGTTCTTC. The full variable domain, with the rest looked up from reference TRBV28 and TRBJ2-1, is DVKVTQSSRYLVKRTGEKVFLECVQDMDHENMFWYRQDPGLGLRLIYFSYDVKMKEKGDIPEGYSVSREKKERFSLILESASTNQTSMYLCASSTVGVKIYEQFFGPGTRLTVL.

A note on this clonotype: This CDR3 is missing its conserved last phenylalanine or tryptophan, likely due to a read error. The CDR3 reads CASSSTGRETQYY. CDR3 in DNA: TGTGCCAGCAGCTCGACAGGTAGAGAGACCCAGTACTAC. The rearrangement links TRBV6-5 to TRBJ2-5; D might be TRBD1 (6 bases). The CDR3 is made up of 13 amino acids. The ends were cut back, 6 bases at V and 4 bases at J, with 12 bases in the middle. CDR1 and CDR2 (germline): MNHEY, SVGAGI.

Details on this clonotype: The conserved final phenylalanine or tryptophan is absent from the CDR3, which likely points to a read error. The CDR3 is CASNLETSGTPGTYEQYL. The CDR3 bases are TGTGCCAGCAACTTAGAGACTAGCGGAACCCCTGGGACCTACGAGCAGTACCTC. The V gene is TRBV11-3, the J gene TRBJ2-7; TRBD2 matches at 9 bases. CDR1 is SGHNT, CDR2 YENEEA, per germline. The CDR3 has 18 residues.

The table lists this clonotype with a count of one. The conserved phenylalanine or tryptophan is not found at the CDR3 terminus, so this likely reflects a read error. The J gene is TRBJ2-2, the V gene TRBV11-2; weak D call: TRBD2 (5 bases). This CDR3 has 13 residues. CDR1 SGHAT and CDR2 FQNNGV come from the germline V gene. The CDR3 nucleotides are TGTGCTAGCTGCTTAGATAGGACTGGGGAGCTGTTTTTA. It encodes CASCLDRTGELFL.

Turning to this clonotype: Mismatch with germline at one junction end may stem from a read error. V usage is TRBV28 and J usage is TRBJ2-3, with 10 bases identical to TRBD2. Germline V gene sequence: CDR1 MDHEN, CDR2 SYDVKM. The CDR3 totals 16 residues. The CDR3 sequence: CASSLAGVDPPDTHYF. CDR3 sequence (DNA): TGTGCCAGCAGCCTAGCGGGGGTAGATCCGCCAGATACGCATTATTTT. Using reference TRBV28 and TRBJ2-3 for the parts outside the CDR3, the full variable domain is DVKVTQSSRYLVKRTGEKVFLECVQDMDHENMFWYRQDPGLGLRLIYFSYDVKMKEKGDIPEGYSVSREKKERFSLILESASTNQTSMYLCASSLAGVDPPDTHYFGPGTRLTVL.

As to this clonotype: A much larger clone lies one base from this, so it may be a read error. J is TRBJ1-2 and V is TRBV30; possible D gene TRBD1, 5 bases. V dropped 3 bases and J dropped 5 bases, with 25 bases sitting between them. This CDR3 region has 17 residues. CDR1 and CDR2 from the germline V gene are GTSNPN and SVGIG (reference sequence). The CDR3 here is CAWSETRSGGVRYGYTF. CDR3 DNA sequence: TGTGCCTGGAGCGAGACCAGAAGCGGGGGGGTCAGGTATGGCTACACCTTC. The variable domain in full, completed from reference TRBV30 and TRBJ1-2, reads SQTIHQWPATLVQPVGSPLSLECTVEGTSNPNLYWYRQAAGRGLQLLFYSVGIGQISSEVPQNLSASRPQDRQFILSSKKLLLSDSGFYLCAWSETRSGGVRYGYTFGSGTRLTVV.

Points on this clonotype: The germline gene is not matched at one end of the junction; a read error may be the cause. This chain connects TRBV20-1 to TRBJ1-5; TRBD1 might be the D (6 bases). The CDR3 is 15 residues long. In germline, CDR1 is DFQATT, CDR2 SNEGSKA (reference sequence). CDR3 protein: CGALQGQASNQPQHF. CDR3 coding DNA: TGCGGTGCCCTCCAGGGGCAGGCTAGCAATCAGCCCCAGCATTTT.

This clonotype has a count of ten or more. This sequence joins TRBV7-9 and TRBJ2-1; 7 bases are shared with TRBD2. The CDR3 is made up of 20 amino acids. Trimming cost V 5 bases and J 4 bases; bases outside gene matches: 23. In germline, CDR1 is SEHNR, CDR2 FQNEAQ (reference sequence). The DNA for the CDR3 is TGTGCCAGCAGCAAACTGCGGGCCCTGCGCGGGAGTGGGTATTACAATGAGCAGTTCTTC. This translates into CASSKLRALRGSGYYNEQFF.